The 10 T cell receptor beta chains presented below share a single source sample, sequenced in a study of blood T cell repertoires in COVID-19. Generated by immunoSEQ multiplex PCR, the TCRdb table keeps only in-frame clones and is missing some. The sample gives 80,000 to 100,000 clones, approximately 80% of which show up once; approximately 11% is in the top ten. The sample taken for sequencing was peripheral blood. The receptor source for this set is a man between 65 and 80 years old with active or convalescent COVID-19.

CDR3 residues: CASSEGAQPQHF. Written as DNA, the CDR3 is TGTGCCAGCAGCGAAGGGGCCCAGCCCCAGCATTTT. The chain is built from TRBV7-9 and TRBJ1-5; D may be TRBD1 (5 bases). The CDR3 is 12 residues long. Deletions cut 5 bases from V and 7 bases from J, with 9 bases between. From germline, CDR1 is SEHNR and CDR2 FQNEAQ (reference sequence).

This sequence joins TRBV6-4 and TRBJ1-1; tentatively, D is TRBD1 (6 bases). V was cut by 7 bases and J by 6 bases, with 27 bases left in between. The CDR3 loop spans 17 amino acids. Germline V gene data show CDR1 as MRHNA and CDR2 as SNTAGT. CDR3 residues: CASTGAQLNPSAAEAFF. The CDR3 DNA follows: TGTGCCAGCACAGGGGCGCAGTTAAATCCCAGCGCGGCTGAAGCTTTCTTT.

This sequence joins TRBV19 and TRBJ1-5; a weak D match, TRBD1 (5 bases). Germline CDR1 LNHDA, CDR2 SQIVND (reference sequence). This CDR3 is 12 amino acids long. Trimming removed 5 bases from V and 6 bases from J, with 8 bases in between. The CDR3 loop reads CASSGGSQPQHF. Here the CDR3 DNA reads TGTGCCAGTAGTGGGGGGAGTCAGCCCCAGCATTTT.

This chain links TRBV5-4 with TRBJ2-2; the match to TRBD2 covers 7 bases. The CDR3 totals 16 residues. Germline CDR1 and CDR2: SGHNT and YYREEE (reference sequence). The V and J ends lost 2 bases and 4 bases, in that order; junction bases with no gene match: 8. CDR3 DNA: TGTGCCAGCAGCTTTCCCTGGGAGGGTGGCACCGGGGAGCTGTTTTTT. It encodes CASSFPWEGGTGELFF.

Here the CDR3 DNA reads TGTGCCACCCGCGACAGCTTAGTTAATGAAAAACTGTTTTTT. Translating it yields CATRDSLVNEKLFF. The V call is TRBV10-3, the J call TRBJ1-4, with D possibly matching TRBD1 (5 bases). The CDR3 length is 14 residues. Trimming cost V 10 bases and J 4 bases, with 16 bases left between them. CDR1 ENHRY and CDR2 SYGVKD come from the germline V gene.

The chain couples TRBV6-5 to TRBJ2-3, with a weak D call TRBD2 (6 bases). The V end lost 4 bases, the J end lost 6 bases, and 17 bases lay between the germline ends. The CDR3 loop spans 15 amino acids. Germline-derived CDR1 and CDR2 are MNHEY and SVGAGI. The CDR3: CASSSPGLNRDTQYF. The DNA of the CDR3 is TGTGCCAGCAGTTCCCCTGGACTAAACAGGGATACGCAGTATTTT.

The chain joins TRBV11-2 to TRBJ2-7, with D perhaps matching TRBD2 (6 bases). Trimming left V 4 bases short and J 3 bases short, with 13 bases between. Germline CDR1 reads SGHAT; CDR2 reads FQNNGV. CDR3 size: 14 residues. CDR3 DNA: TGTGCCAGCAGCTCCTTAGGGACTCTCTACGAGCAGTACTTC. Translated, it gives CASSSLGTLYEQYF.

This clone turned up a few times. V usage is TRBV9 and J usage is TRBJ2-3; 8 bases align to TRBD2. Germline values: CDR1 SGDLS, CDR2 YYNGEE. V shed 4 bases and J 0 bases; nucleotides not matched to a gene: 7. The CDR3 runs to 16 residues. CDR3 protein: CASSSSGVTSTDTQYF. The DNA of the CDR3 is TGTGCCAGCAGCAGTAGCGGGGTAACTAGCACAGATACGCAGTATTTT.

This clone was seen just once. The rearrangement joins TRBV18 to TRBJ1-1, with D unclear. V was clipped by 0 bases and J by 2 bases, with 10 bases between them. Germline V gene lookup returns CDR1 KGHSH and CDR2 LQKENI. The CDR3 loop spans 15 amino acids. The CDR3 reads CASSPPSTVNTEAFF. Written as DNA, the CDR3 is TGTGCCAGCTCACCACCCAGCACAGTTAACACTGAAGCTTTCTTT.

This sequence joins TRBV27 and TRBJ2-1, with D possibly TRBD2 on 6 matching bases. V was clipped by 5 bases and J by 4 bases, with 12 bases between them. CDR1 is MNHEY, CDR2 SMNVEV, per germline (reference sequence). The CDR3 runs 14 residues. The CDR3 loop reads CASSRLEGYNEQFF. CDR3 DNA: TGTGCCAGCAGTCGATTGGAGGGGTACAATGAGCAGTTCTTC.